This paragraph reports one TCR beta chain. As yet, its antigen is unknown. The sample is drawn from a study of long-term antiretroviral therapy in people with HIV. Survey level was the resolution at which the v3.0 immunoSEQ assay ran. Here immunoSEQ multiplex PCR was the method, and the copy in TCRdb shows in-frame clones only, minus some. The sample shows almost 30,000 clones, 70% to 90% of them seen only once. This CDR3 has 16 amino acids. V was clipped by 0 bases and J by 6 bases, with 15 bases between them. Every donor contributed at least one pre-ART and at least two post-ART PBMC samples. General observations from the study: Repertoires in HIV (unlike those of controls) had narrower CDR3 length ranges.

The sequencing here drew on unsorted PBMCs, taken 3.2 years before starting antiretroviral therapy. The chain employs TRBV23-1 and TRBJ2-1; no clear D gene. TRBV23-1 falls under the ORF class, with uncertain function. This sequence was found in a man aged 50-59 years with HIV. The CDR3, as DNA: TGCGCCAGCAGTCAATCACGTCCCAGGCGGCGCAATGAGCAGTTCTTC. It codes for CASSQSRPRRRNEQFF.